The subject of this entry is one TCR beta chain. V dropped 4 bases and J dropped 6; count of bases not matched to a gene: 11. The germline V gene encodes CDR1 GTSNPN and CDR2 SVGIG (reference sequence). This CDR3 spans 14 amino acids. The sample originates from a study of glioma-infiltrating T cells after dendritic cell vaccination. Produced via immunoSEQ multiplex PCR; TCRdb's table is partial and in-frame only. The repertoire holds around 87,000 clones, with around 83% as singletons. Time point described: after dendritic cell vaccination, including at tumor progression/relapse. The rearrangement joins TRBV30 to TRBJ1-2, with 7 bases aligning to TRBD1. The sample consisted of blood, taken after dendritic cell vaccination. The source of this sequence is a human donor with glioblastoma. The CDR3 here is CAWTTGTVGNGYTF. The CDR3 nucleotides read TGTGCCTGGACGACCGGGACAGTGGGCAATGGCTACACCTTC.